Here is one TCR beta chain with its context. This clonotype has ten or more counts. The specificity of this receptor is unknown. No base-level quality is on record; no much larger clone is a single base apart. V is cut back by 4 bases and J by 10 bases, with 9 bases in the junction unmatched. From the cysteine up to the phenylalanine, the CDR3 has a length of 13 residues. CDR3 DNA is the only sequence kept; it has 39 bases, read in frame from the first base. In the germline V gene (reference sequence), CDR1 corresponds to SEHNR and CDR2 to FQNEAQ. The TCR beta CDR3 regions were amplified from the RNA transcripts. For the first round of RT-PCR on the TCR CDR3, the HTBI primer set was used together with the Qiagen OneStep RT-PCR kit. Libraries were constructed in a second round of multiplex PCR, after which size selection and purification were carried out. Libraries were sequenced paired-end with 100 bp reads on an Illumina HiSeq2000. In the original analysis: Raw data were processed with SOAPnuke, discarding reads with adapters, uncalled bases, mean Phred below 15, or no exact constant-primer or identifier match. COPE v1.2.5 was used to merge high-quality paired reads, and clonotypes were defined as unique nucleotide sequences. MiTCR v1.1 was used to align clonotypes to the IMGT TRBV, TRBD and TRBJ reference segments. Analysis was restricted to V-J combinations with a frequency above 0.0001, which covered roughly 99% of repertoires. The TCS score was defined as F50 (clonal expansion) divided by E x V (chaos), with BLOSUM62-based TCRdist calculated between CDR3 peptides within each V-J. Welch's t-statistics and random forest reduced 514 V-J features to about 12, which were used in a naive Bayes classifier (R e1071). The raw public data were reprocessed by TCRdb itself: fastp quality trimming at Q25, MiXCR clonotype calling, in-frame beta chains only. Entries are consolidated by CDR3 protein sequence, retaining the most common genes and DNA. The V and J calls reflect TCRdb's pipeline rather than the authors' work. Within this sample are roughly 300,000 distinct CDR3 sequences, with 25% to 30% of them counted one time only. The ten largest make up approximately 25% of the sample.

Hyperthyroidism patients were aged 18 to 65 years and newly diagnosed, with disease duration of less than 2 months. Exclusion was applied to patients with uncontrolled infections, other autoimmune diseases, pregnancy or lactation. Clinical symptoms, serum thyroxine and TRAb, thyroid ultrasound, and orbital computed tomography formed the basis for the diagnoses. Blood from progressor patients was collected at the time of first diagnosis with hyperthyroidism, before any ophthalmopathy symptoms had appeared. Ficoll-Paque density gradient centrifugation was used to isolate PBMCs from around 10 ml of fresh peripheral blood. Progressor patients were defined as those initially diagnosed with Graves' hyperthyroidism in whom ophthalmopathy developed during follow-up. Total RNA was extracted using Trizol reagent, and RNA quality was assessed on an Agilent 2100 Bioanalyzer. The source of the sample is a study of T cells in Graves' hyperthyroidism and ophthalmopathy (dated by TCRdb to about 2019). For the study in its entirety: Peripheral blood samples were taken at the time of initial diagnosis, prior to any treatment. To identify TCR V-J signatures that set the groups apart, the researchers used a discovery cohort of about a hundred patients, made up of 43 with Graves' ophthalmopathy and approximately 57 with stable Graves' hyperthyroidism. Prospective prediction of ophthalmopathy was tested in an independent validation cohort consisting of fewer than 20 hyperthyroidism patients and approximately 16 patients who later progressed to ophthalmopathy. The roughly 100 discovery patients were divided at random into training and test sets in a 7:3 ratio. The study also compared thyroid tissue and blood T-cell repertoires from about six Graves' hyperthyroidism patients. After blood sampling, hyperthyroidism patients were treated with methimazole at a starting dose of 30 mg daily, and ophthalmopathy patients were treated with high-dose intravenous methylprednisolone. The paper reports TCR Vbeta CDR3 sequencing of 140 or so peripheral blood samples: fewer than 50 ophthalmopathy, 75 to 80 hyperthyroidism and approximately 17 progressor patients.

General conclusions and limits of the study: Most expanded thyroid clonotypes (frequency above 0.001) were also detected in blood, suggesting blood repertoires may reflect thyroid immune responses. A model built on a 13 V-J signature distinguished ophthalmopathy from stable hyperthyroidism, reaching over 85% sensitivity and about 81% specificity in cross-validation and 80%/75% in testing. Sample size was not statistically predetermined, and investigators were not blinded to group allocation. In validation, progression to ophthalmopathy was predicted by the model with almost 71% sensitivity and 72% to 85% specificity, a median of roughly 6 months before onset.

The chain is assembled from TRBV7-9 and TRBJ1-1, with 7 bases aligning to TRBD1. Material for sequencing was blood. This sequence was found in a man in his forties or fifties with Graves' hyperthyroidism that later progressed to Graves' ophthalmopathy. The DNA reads TGTGCCAGCAGCTCGACAGGGCTTAGTGGAGCTTTCTTT. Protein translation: CASSSTGLSGAFF.